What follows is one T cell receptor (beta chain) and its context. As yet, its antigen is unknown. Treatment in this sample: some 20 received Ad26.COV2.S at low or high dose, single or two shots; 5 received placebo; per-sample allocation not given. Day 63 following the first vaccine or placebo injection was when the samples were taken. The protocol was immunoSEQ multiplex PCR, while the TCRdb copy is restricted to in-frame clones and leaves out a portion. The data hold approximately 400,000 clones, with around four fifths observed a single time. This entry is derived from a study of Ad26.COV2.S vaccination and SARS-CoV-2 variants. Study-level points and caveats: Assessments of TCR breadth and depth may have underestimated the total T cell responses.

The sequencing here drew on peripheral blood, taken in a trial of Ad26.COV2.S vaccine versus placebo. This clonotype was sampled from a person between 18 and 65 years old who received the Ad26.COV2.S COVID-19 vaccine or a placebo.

CDR3 sequence: CASSLGREGPQHF. In DNA form, the CDR3 reads TGTGCCAGCAGCTTGGGACGCGAAGGGCCCCAGCATTTT. V and J are TRBV5-8 and TRBJ1-5; D unresolved. Germline values: CDR1 SGHTS, CDR2 YDEGEE. Trimming pared 0 bases from V and 9 bases from J, leaving 10 bases between. This CDR3 is 13 amino acids long.